The 30 T cell receptor beta chains below come from one sample, sequenced in a study of CD8 T cells in Susac syndrome. About 0.5 to 1 ug RNA was reverse transcribed with random hexamers. TCRdb ran MiXCR on the immunoSEQ multiplex PCR reads and lists one entry per CDR3 protein. The repertoire holds about 300,000 distinct CDR3 sequences, with about 89% as singletons. Sequenced sample: CD8+ T cells from PBMCs. The receptor source for this set is a human donor with multiple sclerosis.

This clonotype came up once. The J gene is TRBJ2-3, the V gene TRBV28; perhaps TRBD1 as D (5 bases). Germline lookup yields CDR1 MDHEN and CDR2 SYDVKM. Trimming took 5 bases from V and 3 from J, leaving 30 bases between them. The CDR3 spans 20 residues. Written as DNA, the CDR3 is TGTGCCAGCAGTATACCTAGAGACAGCGCTAGGGTCTACCTAACAGATACGCAGTATTTT. This sequence encodes CASSIPRDSARVYLTDTQYF.

The CDR3 DNA sequence: TGTGCCAGCAGCCTAGCGGCAGTCTCCTACGAGCAGTACTTC. The encoded protein is CASSLAAVSYEQYF. The genes are TRBV11-2 and TRBJ2-7, with TRBD2 identical over 7 bases. J lost 0 bases, V lost 5 bases, and 4 bases had no gene match. Germline V CDR1 and CDR2: SGHAT, FQNNGV. This CDR3 spans 14 amino acids.

The chain recombines TRBV6-6 with TRBJ2-2; D unclear. This CDR3 has 13 residues. Germline lookup yields CDR1 MNHNY and CDR2 SVGAGI (reference sequence). V was trimmed by 0 bases and J by 5 bases, leaving 4 bases between them. The chain's CDR3 is CASSYSKTGELFF. The CDR3, as DNA: TGTGCCAGCAGTTACTCAAAAACCGGGGAGCTGTTTTTT.

The rearrangement links TRBV7-2 to TRBJ2-1; maybe TRBD2 (6 bases). The ends were cut back, 4 bases at V and 2 bases at J, with 18 bases in the middle. The CDR3 length is 17 residues. The V gene's germline CDR1 is SGHTA and CDR2 FQGNSA. The CDR3 protein is CASSSGGVGGPYNEQFF. CDR3 nucleotides: TGTGCCAGCAGCTCAGGAGGGGTTGGGGGTCCCTACAATGAGCAGTTCTTC.

V and J are TRBV4-3 and TRBJ1-2; possible D gene TRBD1, 5 bases. Germline V lookup: CDR1 LGHNA, CDR2 YSLEER. V was shortened by 4 bases and J by 3 bases, with 12 bases between the two germline ends. The CDR3 contains 14 residues. The CDR3 region has the DNA TGCGCCAGCAGCCCGGGACTCCGCGACTATGGCTACACCTTC. Residues: CASSPGLRDYGYTF.

The genes are TRBV18 and TRBJ2-3; D possibly matches TRBD1 or TRBD2 (5 bases each). With 2 bases removed from V and 8 bases from J, the gap between germline ends came to 14 bases. The germline gives CDR1 KGHSH, CDR2 LQKENI. The CDR3 is 14 residues long. CDR3 region: CASSPGTHPSTQYF. In DNA form, the CDR3 reads TGTGCCAGCTCACCAGGGACCCACCCCAGTACGCAGTATTTT.

This chain uses TRBV28 with TRBJ1-4; 7 bases map to TRBD1. CDR1 and CDR2 from the germline V gene are MDHEN and SYDVKM. This CDR3 comprises 13 residues. The J segment lost 7 bases and the V segment lost 6 bases, leaving 5 bases of the junction unmatched. CDR3: CASRPDRVEKLFF. In DNA, the CDR3 is TGTGCCAGCAGACCCGACAGGGTTGAAAAACTGTTTTTT.

The V gene is TRBV5-1, the J gene TRBJ2-3; D might be TRBD1 (5 bases). V gave up 10 bases and J gave up 0 bases, with 15 bases separating them. Germline CDR1 reads SGHRS; CDR2 reads YFSETQ. The CDR3 is 14 residues long. In DNA, the CDR3 is TGCGCCGGACGTACAGGTGATAGCACAGATACGCAGTATTTT. Amino acid sequence: CAGRTGDSTDTQYF.

DNA for the CDR3: TGCAGCGTTGAAGAAGTTTCGACAGGGACTTTTAGAATGGGTGGCTACACCTTC. This translates into CSVEEVSTGTFRMGGYTF. V usage is TRBV29-1 and J usage is TRBJ1-2; 7 nucleotides line up with TRBD1. Germline CDR1 SQVTM, CDR2 ANQGSEA. The CDR3 is 18 amino acids. Germline trimming cut 0 bases from V and 7 bases from J; bases unmatched to any gene: 20.

The J gene is TRBJ2-6, the V gene TRBV12-3 or TRBV12-4; maybe TRBD2 (5 bases). The germline V and J ends were trimmed by 8 bases and 4 bases, with 21 bases remaining between them. There are 17 residues in the CDR3. CDR3 protein: CASSSGPGGMGANVLTF. CDR3 nucleotide sequence: TGTGCCAGCTCTTCCGGGCCCGGAGGAATGGGGGCCAACGTCCTGACTTTC.

The chain employs TRBV5-6 and TRBJ2-5; TRBD2 matches at 9 bases. With 6 bases clipped from V and 0 bases from J, the junction kept 3 bases outside the gene matches. In germline, CDR1 is SGHDT, CDR2 YYEEEE. The CDR3 spans 14 residues. The DNA for the CDR3 is TGTGCCAGCACGACTAGCGGTTACCAAGAGACCCAGTACTTC. The encoded protein is CASTTSGYQETQYF.

J is TRBJ1-6 and V is TRBV7-2; possible D gene TRBD1, 5 bases. CDR1 is SGHTA and CDR2 is FQGNSA in the germline V gene. The CDR3 covers 15 residues. Trimming stripped 5 bases from V and 8 bases from J, with 16 bases between. The CDR3 reads CASSPRGTPDSPLHF. DNA for the CDR3: TGTGCCAGCAGCCCCCGCGGGACTCCCGATTCACCCCTCCACTTT.

This chain joins TRBV7-2 and TRBJ1-2; D is possibly TRBD1 (5 bases). CDR3 length equals 17 residues. Germline-derived CDR1 and CDR2 are SGHTA and FQGNSA. Trimming pared 2 bases from V and 5 bases from J, leaving 21 bases between. The CDR3 coding sequence is TGTGCCAGCAGCTTAAAATTGGCACAAGAACGGGGGTATGGCTACACCTTC. It is translated as CASSLKLAQERGYGYTF.

Here the CDR3 DNA reads TGTGCCAGCAGCCAAGAAAAGGACAGGGCAGATGAGCAGTTCTTC. Translated, it gives CASSQEKDRADEQFF. The rearrangement uses TRBV4-2 and TRBJ2-1; TRBD1 matches 8 bases. CDR3 length equals 15 residues. The germline V gene has CDR1 LGHNA and CDR2 YNFKEQ. Trimming cost V 0 bases and J 8 bases; bases outside gene matches: 6.

The CDR3 sequence is CASSPTGTETQYF. CDR3 nucleotide sequence: TGTGCCAGCAGTCCCACCGGGACAGAGACCCAGTACTTC. The chain recombines TRBV28 with TRBJ2-5; tentatively, D is TRBD1 or TRBD2 (5 bases each). Trimming took 5 bases from V and 4 from J, leaving 11 bases between them. This CDR3 has 13 amino acids. Germline CDR1 reads MDHEN; CDR2 reads SYDVKM.

J is TRBJ2-7 and V is TRBV6-6; 9 bases are a match to TRBD1. This CDR3 comprises 16 residues. V shed 0 bases, J shed 3 bases, and the junction held 6 bases outside the gene matches. Germline lookup yields CDR1 MNHNY and CDR2 SVGAGI (reference sequence). In nucleotides, the CDR3 is TGTGCCAGCAGTTACTCCGGTGACAGGGGGTACTACGAGCAGTACTTC. Translation: CASSYSGDRGYYEQYF.

V and J are TRBV7-2 and TRBJ2-7; D gene ambiguous. Germline V lookup: CDR1 SGHTA, CDR2 FQGNSA. This CDR3 region has 13 residues. Between the trimmed V and J ends, which lost 5 bases and 6 bases, there was a span of 14 bases. CDR3 DNA: TGTGCCAGCAGCGCGAGACCTCTAACCGAGCAGTACTTC. This codes for CASSARPLTEQYF.

The rearrangement joins TRBV29-1 to TRBJ1-2, with D tentatively TRBD1 (5 bases). Germline CDR1 is SQVTM and CDR2 is ANQGSEA. The CDR3 sequence is 13 residues long. Trimming took off 1 base at V and 8 bases at J, with 14 bases between the two ends. The CDR3 sequence is CSVEVGPGNGYTF. The DNA of the CDR3 is TGCAGCGTTGAAGTCGGGCCAGGGAACGGCTACACCTTC.

For this clonotype: One end of the junction does not line up with germline, which may come from a read error. As DNA, the CDR3 is TGTGCCAGCAGCCCGGGACTAGCGGGAGGAGGCGAGCTGTTCTTC. This sequence encodes CASSPGLAGGGELFF. The chain is built from TRBV5-4 and TRBJ2-1; 15 nucleotides line up with TRBD2. From germline, CDR1 is SGHNT and CDR2 YYREEE (reference sequence). This CDR3 comprises 15 residues.

The rearrangement joins TRBV19 to TRBJ2-1; 7 bases match TRBD2. The CDR3 runs to 15 residues. V was clipped by 3 bases and J by 6 bases; unmatched bases: 8. Germline lookup yields CDR1 LNHDA and CDR2 SQIVND (reference sequence). In DNA form, the CDR3 reads TGTGCCAGTAGTATTGGACTAGGATTAGGCAATGAGCAGTTCTTC. As protein: CASSIGLGLGNEQFF.

This rearrangement joins TRBV15 to TRBJ2-1, with 13 positions matching TRBD2. The trim removed 3 bases at V and 1 base at J, leaving 9 bases unmatched. This CDR3 region has 19 residues. Germline values: CDR1 LNHNV, CDR2 YYDKDF (reference sequence). CDR3 in amino acids: CATSSPGTSGALSYNEQFF. The CDR3 bases are TGTGCCACCAGCAGCCCCGGGACTAGCGGGGCCCTATCCTACAATGAGCAGTTCTTC. Together with reference TRBV15 and TRBJ2-1, the CDR3 gives the full variable domain: DAMVIQNPRYQVTQFGKPVTLSCSQTLNHNVMYWYQQKSSQAPKLLFHYYDKDFNNEADTPDNFQSRRPNTSFCFLDIRSPGLGDTAMYLCATSSPGTSGALSYNEQFFGPGTRLTVL.

The chain has TRBV28 and TRBJ2-5, with D perhaps matching TRBD1 (6 bases). Germline CDR1 MDHEN, CDR2 SYDVKM. This CDR3 region has 15 residues. Trimming left V 5 bases short and J 6 bases short, with 19 bases between. The CDR3 loop is CASSVDSSSGQTQYF. The CDR3 nucleotides are TGTGCCAGCAGTGTGGACAGCTCTAGTGGTCAGACCCAGTACTTC. Complete variable domain (other parts from reference TRBV28 and TRBJ2-5): DVKVTQSSRYLVKRTGEKVFLECVQDMDHENMFWYRQDPGLGLRLIYFSYDVKMKEKGDIPEGYSVSREKKERFSLILESASTNQTSMYLCASSVDSSSGQTQYFGPGTRLLVL.

This chain uses TRBV13 with TRBJ2-7; weak D call: TRBD1 (6 bases). Germline CDR1 and CDR2: PRHDT and FYEKMQ (reference sequence). The CDR3 loop spans 15 amino acids. With 3 bases removed from V and 3 bases from J, the gap between germline ends came to 15 bases. This chain's CDR3 is CASSFGIQGHYEQYF. Here the CDR3 DNA reads TGTGCCAGCAGCTTCGGCATCCAGGGACACTACGAGCAGTACTTC. Using reference TRBV13 and TRBJ2-7 for the parts outside the CDR3, the full variable domain is AAGVIQSPRHLIKEKRETATLKCYPIPRHDTVYWYQQGPGQDPQFLISFYEKMQSDKGSIPDRFSAQQFSDYHSELNMSSLELGDSALYFCASSFGIQGHYEQYFGPGTRLTVT.

The chain combines TRBV5-1 with TRBJ2-2; D is uncertain. This CDR3 comprises 15 residues. With 4 bases removed from V and 0 bases from J, the gap between germline ends came to 10 bases. Germline-derived CDR1 and CDR2 are SGHRS and YFSETQ. The CDR3 DNA follows: TGCGCCAGCAGCCGGTCCGCGGCGAACACCGGGGAGCTGTTTTTT. This gives the protein CASSRSAANTGELFF.

The J gene is TRBJ2-5, the V gene TRBV3-1, with 7 bases fitting TRBD2. With 0 bases clipped from V and 5 bases from J, the junction kept 6 bases outside the gene matches. This CDR3 region has 15 residues. In germline, CDR1 is LGHDT, CDR2 YNNKEL (reference sequence). CDR3 sequence (DNA): TGTGCCAGCAGCCAAGATAGCGGGTCGGCGGAGACCCAGTACTTC. It translates to CASSQDSGSAETQYF.

This chain uses TRBV7-9 with TRBJ2-3, with no clear D. The CDR3 has 17 residues. Trimming removed 5 bases at V and 2 bases at J, with 20 bases between. Germline V gene lookup returns CDR1 SEHNR and CDR2 FQNEAQ (reference sequence). This CDR3 reads CASSPPLADRATDTQYF. Written as DNA, the CDR3 is TGTGCCAGCAGCCCGCCACTGGCGGACCGGGCCACAGATACGCAGTATTTT.

The V call is TRBV20-1, the J call TRBJ2-7; 8 bases are a match to TRBD1. V lost 5 bases, J lost 6 bases, and 9 bases stayed unmatched. Germline-derived CDR1 and CDR2 are DFQATT and SNEGSKA (reference sequence). This CDR3 has 13 residues. CDR3 DNA: TGCAGTGCTCCCCGGACAGGGATGGGCGAGCAGTACTTC. The encoded protein is CSAPRTGMGEQYF.

This chain links TRBV5-1 with TRBJ2-7; D is uncertain. Germline values: CDR1 SGHRS, CDR2 YFSETQ. The V and J ends lost 0 bases and 2 bases respectively, with 9 bases between them. This CDR3 comprises 14 residues. The CDR3 protein is CASSLGDLAYEQYF. CDR3 coding DNA: TGCGCCAGCAGCTTGGGGGATTTGGCCTACGAGCAGTACTTC.

V gene TRBV12-3 or TRBV12-4 combines with J gene TRBJ2-1, with 7 nucleotides matching TRBD2. There are 13 residues in the CDR3. V lost 8 bases to trimming and J lost 5 bases; unmatched junction nucleotides: 6. CDR3 nucleotide sequence: TGTGCCAGCTTACTAGCGTCGGACAATGAGCAGTTCTTC. Translated, it gives CASLLASDNEQFF.

V and J are TRBV7-8 and TRBJ2-7, with unresolved D. The V gene's germline CDR1 is SGHVS and CDR2 FQNEAQ. This CDR3 has 12 residues. V gave up 2 bases and J gave up 11 bases, with 13 bases separating them. The CDR3 region has the DNA TGTGCCAGCAGCTTATATCCGAGTGTTGAGTACTTC. Its translation is CASSLYPSVEYF.